The 32 T cell receptor beta chains given below trace back to one sample, sequenced in a study of cytomegalovirus exposure and HLA in healthy donors. The PCR used 60 Vbeta and 13 Jbeta primers. Assay used: immunoSEQ multiplex PCR; TCRdb lists only in-frame clones, some missing. The top ten clones hold approximately 8.6% of a sample with roughly 100,000 clones, about three quarters of them seen once. The sequenced sample consisted of PBMCs. The receptor source for this set is a woman in her thirties or forties in good health and CMV-seropositive.

The chain combines TRBV5-4 with TRBJ2-1, with 8 bases aligning to TRBD1. V gave up 3 bases and J gave up 0 bases; unmatched junction bases: 11. Germline V gene sequence: CDR1 SGHNT, CDR2 YYREEE (reference sequence). The CDR3 is 18 residues long. CDR3 sequence (DNA): TGTGCCAGCAGCTCAGGACAGGGCCACACGAGCTCCTACAATGAGCAGTTCTTC. Encoded protein: CASSSGQGHTSSYNEQFF.

The sample holds one count of this clone. The CDR3 sequence: CASSSGILTEAFF. CDR3 DNA: TGTGCCAGCAGTTCAGGGATTTTAACTGAAGCTTTCTTT. The chain carries TRBV6-5 and TRBJ1-1; possibly TRBD1 for D (5 bases). Germline lookup yields CDR1 MNHEY and CDR2 SVGAGI. V lost 4 bases to trimming and J lost 5 bases, with 11 bases between them. This CDR3 contains 13 residues.

The chain is built from TRBV5-1 and TRBJ2-4, with 8 bases identical to TRBD2. The CDR3 has 15 residues. V was pared by 1 base and J by 0 bases, with 0 bases of the junction left unmatched. Germline assignment: CDR1 SGHRS and CDR2 YFSETQ. CDR3 sequence reads: CASSLLAGAKNIQYF. CDR3 DNA sequence: TGCGCCAGCAGCTTGCTAGCGGGAGCCAAAAACATTCAGTACTTC.

This chain links TRBV5-4 with TRBJ2-2, with 16 bases identical to TRBD2. V shed 4 bases and J 3 bases; nucleotides not matched to a gene: 3. CDR1 is SGHNT, CDR2 YYREEE, per germline (reference sequence). This CDR3 contains 17 residues. The CDR3: CASSRGLAGGDTGELFF. The CDR3 DNA follows: TGTGCCAGCAGCCGGGGACTAGCGGGGGGGGACACCGGGGAGCTGTTTTTT.

The V gene is TRBV7-9, the J gene TRBJ2-5; D unresolved. Germline V gene lookup returns CDR1 SEHNR and CDR2 FQNEAQ (reference sequence). The CDR3 is 13 residues long. Trimming cost V 3 bases and J 3 bases, with 8 bases left between them. CDR3 sequence: CASSFLGEETQYF. The CDR3 DNA is TGTGCCAGCAGCTTCTTAGGAGAAGAGACCCAGTACTTC.

The V and J genes are TRBV6-1 and TRBJ1-5, with TRBD1 matching 7 bases. V shed 4 bases and J 7 bases; nucleotides not matched to a gene: 7. Germline CDR1 and CDR2: MNHNS and SASEGT. The CDR3 loop spans 14 amino acids. The CDR3 DNA follows: TGTGCCAGCAGTGTGGGCAGGGGGAGCCAGCCCCAGCATTTT. Translated, it gives CASSVGRGSQPQHF.

The genes are TRBV5-1 and TRBJ2-7; 7 positions agree with TRBD1. V lost 1 base, J lost 2 bases, and 12 bases stayed unmatched. CDR1 and CDR2 from the germline V gene are SGHRS and YFSETQ. This CDR3 contains 17 residues. CDR3 DNA sequence: TGCGCCAGCAGCTTGAGGCCCGTCGACAGGGACGCCTACGAGCAGTACTTC. It encodes CASSLRPVDRDAYEQYF.

The chain carries TRBV6-4 and TRBJ1-1; the D gene is possibly TRBD1 (5 bases). This CDR3 is built from 16 residues. Germline V gene sequence: CDR1 MRHNA, CDR2 SNTAGT. The V gene lost 1 base and the J gene lost 5 bases, with 17 bases spanning the gap. CDR3 in amino acids: CASSDWGPPGGTEAFF. DNA of the CDR3: TGTGCCAGCAGTGACTGGGGCCCACCGGGGGGGACTGAAGCTTTCTTT.

The chain is built from TRBV23-1 and TRBJ2-1; D is possibly TRBD2 (6 bases). Being an ORF, TRBV23-1 has a function that is uncertain. The length of the CDR3 is 12 residues. Trimming took off 2 bases at V and 7 bases at J, with 6 bases between the two ends. The CDR3 sequence: CASSQRENEQFF. As DNA, the CDR3 is TGCGCCAGCAGTCAACGGGAGAATGAGCAGTTCTTC.

The V gene is TRBV11-3, the J gene TRBJ1-2; TRBD1 is a possible D gene (6 bases). Germline CDR1 SGHNT, CDR2 YENEEA. V was pared by 3 bases and J by 4 bases, with 9 bases between. The CDR3 is made up of 13 amino acids. DNA of the CDR3: TGTGCCAGCAGCTTTACAGGGAGCTATGGCTACACCTTC. This codes for CASSFTGSYGYTF.

The J gene is TRBJ2-2, the V gene TRBV11-2, with 9 nucleotides matching TRBD1. The CDR3 runs to 17 residues. Trimming at V came to 5 bases and at J to 8 bases, leaving 15 bases not matched to a gene. Germline CDR1 and CDR2: SGHAT and FQNNGV. The CDR3 DNA reads as TGTGCCAGCAGCGGATACAGGGGGCTAGTAGTAGGAGGGGAGCTGTTTTTT. As protein: CASSGYRGLVVGGELFF.

This sequence joins TRBV4-1 and TRBJ2-7; D may be TRBD2 (6 bases). The CDR3 sequence is 15 residues long. Germline V gene lookup returns CDR1 MGHRA and CDR2 YSYEKL. V was clipped by 4 bases and J by 3 bases, with 16 bases between them. CDR3 sequence reads: CASSPRESPFYEQYF. The DNA for the CDR3 is TGCGCCAGCAGCCCCCGGGAGAGCCCCTTCTACGAGCAGTACTTC.

This clone was counted between two and nine times. This rearrangement joins TRBV28 to TRBJ2-7; D might be TRBD2 (5 bases). The CDR3 totals 17 residues. Germline CDR1 MDHEN, CDR2 SYDVKM. V was cut by 1 base and J by 0 bases, with 16 bases left in between. The CDR3 coding sequence is TGTGCCAGCAGTTTATTTGTAGGGCGGGCCAACTCCTACGAGCAGTACTTC. This encodes CASSLFVGRANSYEQYF.

The chain uses TRBV10-1 and TRBJ1-2; 7 bases fit TRBD1. Germline V lookup: CDR1 WNHNN, CDR2 SYGVQD (reference sequence). The CDR3 runs to 15 residues. V was pared by 5 bases and J by 7 bases, with 13 bases of the junction left unmatched. CDR3 loop: CASSRQGPLPFGYTF. The CDR3 region has the DNA TGCGCCAGCAGTCGACAGGGCCCTCTTCCCTTTGGCTACACCTTC.

The rearrangement links TRBV19 to TRBJ2-7; D possibly corresponds to TRBD1 (6 bases). This CDR3 is 15 amino acids long. Germline CDR1 and CDR2: LNHDA and SQIVND (reference sequence). Trimming shortened V by 0 bases and J by 6 bases, and 15 bases separated the two germline ends. The CDR3 sequence is CASSIEDRLGGEQYF. CDR3 DNA sequence: TGTGCCAGTAGTATAGAAGACAGGCTTGGAGGCGAGCAGTACTTC.

The chain joins TRBV11-2 to TRBJ2-3; TRBD1 is a possible D gene (5 bases). Germline CDR1 and CDR2: SGHAT and FQNNGV. V was trimmed by 5 bases and J by 0 bases, leaving 12 bases between them. There are 15 residues in the CDR3. The CDR3 protein is CASSIRTSSTDTQYF. The CDR3 coding sequence is TGTGCCAGCAGCATCCGGACATCTAGCACAGATACGCAGTATTTT.

This chain connects TRBV5-1 to TRBJ2-5, with TRBD1 matching over 7 bases. CDR1 is SGHRS, CDR2 YFSETQ, per germline. After removal of 4 bases from V and 3 bases from J, the junction contained 9 bases not matched to a gene. This CDR3 comprises 15 residues. The CDR3 DNA follows: TGCGCCAGCAGCCCCGAAAGGGGGCGGGAAGAGACCCAGTACTTC. Residues: CASSPERGREETQYF.

V is TRBV10-3 and J is TRBJ2-1; 11 bases are shared with TRBD1. CDR3 length: 15 residues. Trimming removed 3 bases from V and 7 bases from J; junction bases left unmatched: 5. CDR1 is ENHRY, CDR2 SYGVKD, per germline. In DNA, the CDR3 is TGTGCCATCAGTGAACCGGACAGGGGGCGTAATGAGCAGTTCTTC. Translating it yields CAISEPDRGRNEQFF.

This sequence joins TRBV23-1 and TRBJ2-7; 9 nucleotides align to TRBD1. TRBV23-1 is an ORF; its function is uncertain. The CDR3 totals 16 residues. Germline trimming cut 7 bases from V and 1 base from J; bases unmatched to any gene: 11. This CDR3 reads CASNKTGTGPSYEQYF. CDR3 bases: TGCGCCAGCAACAAGACCGGGACAGGGCCTTCCTACGAGCAGTACTTC.

The genes are TRBV7-9 and TRBJ2-3; no clear D. Trimming removed 1 base at V and 5 bases at J, with 7 bases between. CDR1 and CDR2 from the germline V gene are SEHNR and FQNEAQ (reference sequence). There are 13 residues in the CDR3. The CDR3 coding sequence is TGTGCCAGCAGCTTAGAGAGAGGAGATACGCAGTATTTT. Translated, it gives CASSLERGDTQYF. Together with reference TRBV7-9 and TRBJ2-3, the CDR3 gives the full variable domain: DTGVSQNPRHKITKRGQNVTFRCDPISEHNRLYWYRQTLGQGPEFLTYFQNEAQLEKSRLLSDRFSAERPKGSFSTLEIQRTEQGDSAMYLCASSLERGDTQYFGPGTRLTVL.

The rearrangement uses TRBV28 and TRBJ2-7; D is uncertain. With 2 bases removed from V and 2 bases from J, the gap between germline ends came to 4 bases. Germline loops: CDR1 MDHEN, CDR2 SYDVKM. The CDR3 is made up of 12 amino acids. This chain's CDR3 is CASSLRAYEQYF. Here the CDR3 DNA reads TGTGCCAGCAGTTTACGGGCCTACGAGCAGTACTTC.

The gene calls are TRBV4-2 and TRBJ2-7; 10 nucleotides agree with TRBD2. The CDR3 loop spans 14 amino acids. With V trimmed by 3 bases and J by 6 bases, 5 bases remained unmatched. CDR1 and CDR2 from the germline V gene are LGHNA and YNFKEQ. The CDR3 DNA sequence: TGTGCCAGCAGCCATCTTATAGCGGGGGGCGAGCAGTACTTC. Its translation is CASSHLIAGGEQYF.

The chain combines TRBV18 with TRBJ2-7, with D uncertain. Trimming took 5 bases from V and 6 from J, leaving 11 bases between them. In germline, CDR1 is KGHSH, CDR2 LQKENI. The CDR3 runs to 12 residues. The CDR3 DNA sequence: TGTGCCAGCTCAAACACCCAGGTCGAGCAGTACTTC. It codes for CASSNTQVEQYF. Combining the CDR3 with reference TRBV18 and TRBJ2-7 gives the whole variable domain NAGVMQNPRHLVRRRGQEARLRCSPMKGHSHVYWYRQLPEEGLKFMVYLQKENIIDESGMPKERFSAEFPKEGPSILRIQQVVRGDSAAYFCASSNTQVEQYFGPGTRLTVT.

This sequence joins TRBV15 and TRBJ1-2; 7 bases align to TRBD1. CDR3 length: 16 amino acids. Germline-derived CDR1 and CDR2 are LNHNV and YYDKDF (reference sequence). J gave up 2 bases and V 4 bases, and 10 bases lay outside the gene matches. DNA for the CDR3: TGTGCCACCAGCAAGACAGGGAAAGGTTCGAACTATGGCTACACCTTC. It yields the protein CATSKTGKGSNYGYTF.

The chain recombines TRBV5-1 with TRBJ1-2, with TRBD1 matching over 7 bases. This CDR3 spans 16 amino acids. From germline, CDR1 is SGHRS and CDR2 YFSETQ. The ends lost 4 bases at V and 3 bases at J; junction bases unmatched: 12. CDR3 in DNA: TGCGCCAGCAGCCGGGACAGAGGGGGCCGTTACTATGGCTACACCTTC. This encodes CASSRDRGGRYYGYTF. Looking up the rest from reference TRBV5-1 and TRBJ1-2 gives the full variable domain: KAGVTQTPRYLIKTRGQQVTLSCSPISGHRSVSWYQQTPGQGLQFLFEYFSETQRNKGNFPGRFSGRQFSNSRSEMNVSTLELGDSALYLCASSRDRGGRYYGYTFGSGTRLTVV.

This clone turned up a few times. J is TRBJ1-1 and V is TRBV10-2; D is undetermined. There are 16 residues in the CDR3. V lost 1 base to trimming and J lost 3 bases, with 15 bases between them. Germline V gene sequence: CDR1 WSHSY, CDR2 SAAADI. The CDR3 here is CASSEYLYGEDTEAFF. The CDR3 DNA reads TGCGCCAGCAGTGAGTATTTGTACGGCGAGGACACTGAAGCTTTCTTT.

The chain couples TRBV28 to TRBJ2-7; 10 bases align to TRBD2. CDR1 MDHEN and CDR2 SYDVKM come from the germline V gene. The CDR3 length is 16 residues. CDR3 nucleotide sequence: TGTGCTACCATGGGGCTAGCGGGAGTTGGTGGCTACGAGCAGTACTTC. As protein: CATMGLAGVGGYEQYF.

This rearrangement joins TRBV21-1 to TRBJ1-6; the table gives TRBD1 as D, unverified against the DNA. TRBV21-1 is a pseudogene locus. The CDR3 extends over 14 amino acids. The CDR3 protein is CASSSTTGRSPLHF. CDR3 DNA sequence: TGTGCCAGCAGCAGCACGACAGGTCGCTCACCCCTCCACTTT.

The chain couples TRBV4-1 to TRBJ2-7; possibly TRBD2 for D (7 bases). The length of the CDR3 is 18 residues. V was cut by 5 bases and J by 3 bases, with 26 bases left in between. Per the germline V gene, CDR1 is MGHRA and CDR2 is YSYEKL. The CDR3 DNA follows: TGCGCCAGCAGCGTATACAGAGGTTACAGGGAGGGGAACTACGAGCAGTACTTC. As protein: CASSVYRGYREGNYEQYF.

This chain links TRBV19 with TRBJ1-1, with a weak D call TRBD1 (5 bases). In germline, CDR1 is LNHDA, CDR2 SQIVND (reference sequence). V shed 3 bases and J shed 8 bases, with 10 bases lying between them. This CDR3 has 12 residues. CDR3 nucleotides: TGTGCCAGTAGTATCTGGGGCAGGGAAGCTTTCTTT. It encodes CASSIWGREAFF.

V and J are TRBV5-1 and TRBJ1-3; 8 nucleotides agree with TRBD1. The CDR3 has 15 residues. The V gene's germline CDR1 is SGHRS and CDR2 YFSETQ. The V segment lost 4 bases and the J segment 2 bases; nucleotides outside the gene matches: 5. The CDR3 loop is CASSASTGAGNTIYF. DNA for the CDR3: TGCGCCAGCAGCGCCTCGACAGGGGCTGGAAACACCATATATTTT.

V gene TRBV18 combines with J gene TRBJ1-2, with TRBD1 matching 7 bases. CDR1 KGHSH and CDR2 LQKENI come from the germline V gene. This CDR3 has 14 residues. J gave up 3 bases and V 4 bases, and 5 bases lay outside the gene matches. The CDR3 DNA reads TGTGCCAGCTCACTAACAGGGGAGGACTATGGCTACACCTTC. Translating gives CASSLTGEDYGYTF.